The entry below describes one TCR beta chain. This clone was seen only once. Its specific antigen is unknown. No much larger clonotype is one base removed from it; base qualities were not supplied. The data are from a study of blood T cell repertoires in COVID-19 (dated by TCRdb to about 2020). A note on the overall study: The collaborator samples originated in the United States, Italy and Spain and spanned the acute and convalescent phases of COVID-19. The material from the prospective study consisted of cDNA or gDNA derived from T cells, B-cell-depleted T cells, or PBMCs. The dataset comprised deeply sampled blood TCRbeta repertoires from subjects exposed to, actively infected with, or recovered from COVID-19. The repertoires were released in a freely available public database meant as a resource for research on the immune response to SARS-CoV-2. The samples were drawn from two sources: the first 160 participants of the ongoing ImmuneRACE study, and over 1,000 subjects contributed by 6 global collaborators. The sample metadata nearly always contained a de-identified subject ID, COVID-19 status, age in years and sex. Where HLA class I and class II types were available, the types were taken from metadata supplied by the sample provider, not from assay-based typing. Findings and caveats that apply to the study as a whole: The quantity of clinical and demographic metadata differed by source and by participant and was supplied without curation.

Each collaborating institution followed its own protocols to collect whole blood in K2EDTA tubes. For TCRbeta analysis, collaborators shipped samples in one of three forms: frozen whole blood, isolated PBMCs, or DNA extracted from either of those sample types. The immunoSEQ Assay, a bias-controlled multiplex PCR, was used to amplify TCRbeta CDR3 regions from genomic DNA. The study's processing was this. Nucleated cell counts per sample were estimated from amplification of reference gene primers within the assay. Sequence reads were collapsed and filtered to measure the absolute abundance of every unique TCRbeta CDR3 rearrangement. For each sample, productive Simpson clonality was calculated as the square root of Simpson's diversity index across productive rearrangements. TCRdb limited this immuneACCESS table to in-frame rearrangements with V and J called. A share of clones is missing; checked studies link under half to unresolved V genes, and the rest is unexplained. Clone size and the V and J calls come from that table; the DNA yielded D and trimming. In this sample the table shows around 60,000 clones, 70% to 85% of which occur a single time. The ten largest account for less than 6.5% of the sample.

The germline V gene specifies KGHDR as CDR1 and SFDVKD as CDR2. The CDR3 spans 13 residues, from the cysteine through the phenylalanine. Here the CDR3 DNA is all that survives: 39 bases in frame from base 1. The source of this sequence is a woman aged 60 to 75 with acute or convalescent COVID-19. Recombination connected TRBV24-1 to TRBJ2-3, and 10 bases in between align with TRBD1. Material for sequencing was peripheral blood. In nucleotides, the sequence is TGTGCTACCGGGACAGGGGCTGTTGATACGCAGTATTTT. Its product reads: CATGTGAVDTQYF.